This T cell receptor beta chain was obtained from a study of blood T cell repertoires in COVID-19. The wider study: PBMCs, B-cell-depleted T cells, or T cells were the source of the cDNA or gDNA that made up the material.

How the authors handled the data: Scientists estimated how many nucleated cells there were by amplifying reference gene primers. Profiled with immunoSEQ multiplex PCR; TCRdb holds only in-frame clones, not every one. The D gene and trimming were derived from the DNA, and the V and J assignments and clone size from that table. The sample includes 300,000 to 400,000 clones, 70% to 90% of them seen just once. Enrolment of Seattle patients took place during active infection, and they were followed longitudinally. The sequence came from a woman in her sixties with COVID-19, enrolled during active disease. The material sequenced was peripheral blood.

The CDR3 region has the DNA TGTGCCAGCAGCCTAAGTCTTATCAGGGGGTATAGTGGCTACACCTTC. This encodes CASSLSLIRGYSGYTF. This rearrangement joins TRBV11-2 to TRBJ1-2, with 7 bases identical to TRBD1. Germline V gene data show CDR1 as SGHAT and CDR2 as FQNNGV. V gave up 5 bases and J gave up 7 bases; unmatched junction bases: 16. This CDR3 spans 16 amino acids.